This T cell receptor (beta chain) is drawn from a study of blood T cells in healthy people across ages. This clonotype was observed a handful of times. Its specificity is unknown. PCR was performed a second time for about 6 to 12 cycles using a sample-barcoded 5' primer and a J-beta primer mix. Using its own MiXCR run on the 5' RACE reads, TCRdb lists one record per CDR3 protein. The sample carries 1.5 million to 2 million distinct CDR3 sequences, roughly 30% recorded once. The study, taken as a whole, reports: With donor CMV status unknown, expanded clonotype changes were possibly confounded.

The CDR3 consists of 11 residues. V gave up 1 base and J gave up 11 bases, with 11 bases separating them. CDR1 is SQVTM, CDR2 ANQGSEA, per germline. V gene TRBV29-1 combines with J gene TRBJ1-1, with a tentative D call TRBD1 (6 bases). The receptor was derived from a woman in her twenties or thirties in good health. Input material: blood. CDR3 in amino acids: CSVEGNGGAFF. The CDR3 nucleotides are TGCAGCGTTGAAGGTAACGGGGGCGCTTTCTTT.